The 32 T cell receptor beta chains below come from one sample, sequenced in a study of T cells in Graves' hyperthyroidism and ophthalmopathy. Using RNA transcripts as the source, TCR beta CDR3 regions were amplified. First-round RT-PCR with HTBI primers amplified the TCR CDR3 region. In TCRdb, the multiplex PCR reads were re-called with MiXCR into one record per CDR3 protein. The sample comprises about 210,000 distinct CDR3 sequences, roughly 15% of which are singletons, and around 50% rests with the top ten. The sample comprised blood. The source is a man aged 50-59 years with Graves' hyperthyroidism.

This clonotype occurred many times. The rearrangement uses TRBV18 and TRBJ2-7; 9 positions match TRBD1. The J segment lost 4 bases and the V segment lost 3 bases, leaving 7 bases of the junction unmatched. CDR1 is KGHSH, CDR2 LQKENI, per germline. The CDR3 loop spans 15 amino acids. As DNA, the CDR3 is TGTGCCAGCTCACCGGCCGGGACAGGGTATTACGAGCAGTACTTC. It specifies CASSPAGTGYYEQYF.

This clonotype was seen ten or more times. The V gene is TRBV28, the J gene TRBJ2-7; tentatively, D is TRBD2 (6 bases). The ends were cut back, 4 bases at V and 3 bases at J, with 19 bases in the middle. CDR1 and CDR2 (germline): MDHEN, SYDVKM. The CDR3 runs 16 residues. The CDR3 reads CASSSGRRDSDYEQYF. The CDR3 DNA follows: TGTGCCAGCAGTTCAGGGAGACGGGACTCGGACTACGAGCAGTACTTC.

This clonotype has more than one count but fewer than ten. This clone may be a read error of a much larger clone one base away. This chain connects TRBV2 to TRBJ2-3; a possible D gene is TRBD2 (6 bases). Trimming cost V 4 bases and J 0 bases, with 11 bases left between them. CDR3 length: 15 residues. CDR1 and CDR2 (germline): SNHLY, FYNNEI. This CDR3 reads CASSAGGTSTDTQYF. DNA of the CDR3: TGTGCCAGCAGTGCTGGGGGGACTAGCACAGATACGCAGTATTTT.

This clonotype came up many times. The chain combines TRBV20-1 with TRBJ2-7, with TRBD2 matching over 12 bases. Germline values: CDR1 DFQATT, CDR2 SNEGSKA (reference sequence). Germline trimming cut 3 bases from V and 3 bases from J; bases unmatched to any gene: 3. The CDR3 runs 14 residues. CDR3 in DNA: TGCAGTGCTAGGGGGGGACTAGCGGGCTACGAGCAGTACTTC. It encodes CSARGGLAGYEQYF.

This clonotype was observed many times. The rearrangement joins TRBV5-8 to TRBJ1-2; TRBD1 might be the D (5 bases). This CDR3 has 15 amino acids. Germline V gene lookup returns CDR1 SGHTS and CDR2 YDEGEE. V was shortened by 3 bases and J by 4 bases, with 16 bases between the two germline ends. CDR3 region: CASSSRIRGTYGYTF. The CDR3 DNA follows: TGTGCCAGCAGCTCTCGCATCCGGGGGACCTATGGCTACACCTTC. The variable domain in full, with the rest retrieved from reference TRBV5-8 and TRBJ1-2, is EAGVTQSPTHLIKTRGQQATLRCSPISGHTSVYWYQQALGLGLQFLLWYDEGEERNRGNFPPRFSGRQFPNYSSELNVNALELEDSALYLCASSSRIRGTYGYTFGSGTRLTVV.

This clonotype occurred many times. The V call is TRBV14, the J call TRBJ2-5, with D perhaps being TRBD1 or TRBD2 (5 bases each). Trimming left V 1 base short and J 7 bases short, with 7 bases between. The CDR3 length is 12 residues. Germline CDR1 is SGHDN and CDR2 is FVKESK. CDR3 sequence: CASSQAGGTQYF. The CDR3 nucleotides read TGTGCCAGCAGCCAAGCTGGGGGGACCCAGTACTTC. The whole variable domain, remainder taken from reference TRBV14 and TRBJ2-5, is EAGVTQFPSHSVIEKGQTVTLRCDPISGHDNLYWYRRVMGKEIKFLLHFVKESKQDESGMPNNRFLAERTGGTYSTLKVQPAELEDSGVYFCASSQAGGTQYFGPGTRLLVL.

The rearrangement joins TRBV29-1 to TRBJ2-3; 10 bases fit TRBD2. The germline V gene has CDR1 SQVTM and CDR2 ANQGSEA. CDR3 length: 14 amino acids. The junction had 5 bases not matched to a gene; V was cut back by 6 bases and J by 2 bases. The DNA of the CDR3 is TGCAGCGTAGGCAGCGGGAGGGCCACAGATACGCAGTATTTT. Amino acid sequence: CSVGSGRATDTQYF.

At least ten counts were recorded for this clonotype. The chain uses TRBV3-1 and TRBJ1-2, with TRBD1 matching over 8 bases. Germline-derived CDR1 and CDR2 are LGHDT and YNNKEL (reference sequence). V gave up 1 base and J gave up 2 bases; unmatched junction bases: 3. The CDR3 runs to 15 residues. This CDR3 is CASSQVRTGNYGYTF. The CDR3 DNA sequence: TGTGCCAGCAGCCAAGTACGGACAGGGAACTATGGCTACACCTTC.

This clonotype was observed many times. The gene calls are TRBV2 and TRBJ2-4; 7 positions agree with TRBD2. The CDR3 extends over 15 amino acids. CDR1 is SNHLY and CDR2 is FYNNEI in the germline V gene. V gave up 4 bases and J gave up 8 bases; unmatched junction bases: 11. CDR3 DNA: TGTGCCAGCAGTGCGGGCCTAGCGGAGGCGGACATTCAGTACTTC. Amino acid sequence: CASSAGLAEADIQYF.

Worth noting for this clonotype: This could be a read error, since a much larger clone is one nucleotide away. CDR3 loop: CAWSPRTGDNEQFF. In nucleotides, the CDR3 is TGTGCCTGGAGTCCCCGGACAGGGGACAATGAGCAGTTCTTC. The gene calls are TRBV30 and TRBJ2-1, with 9 bases aligning to TRBD1. V shed 2 bases and J 5 bases; nucleotides not matched to a gene: 4. CDR1 and CDR2 (germline): GTSNPN, SVGIG (reference sequence). This CDR3 comprises 14 residues. Full variable domain (remainder filled in from reference TRBV30 and TRBJ2-1): SQTIHQWPATLVQPVGSPLSLECTVEGTSNPNLYWYRQAAGRGLQLLFYSVGIGQISSEVPQNLSASRPQDRQFILSSKKLLLSDSGFYLCAWSPRTGDNEQFFGPGTRLTVL.

This clonotype was observed many times. The chain links TRBV6-1 to TRBJ1-2; D call uncertain. The CDR3 has 13 amino acids. Deletions cut 5 bases from V and 8 bases from J, with 15 bases between. CDR1 and CDR2 (germline): MNHNS, SASEGT. CDR3 nucleotides: TGTGCCAGCAGTCCAAGAGGGTACGAGGGCTACACCTTC. Amino acid sequence: CASSPRGYEGYTF.

In this sample, this clonotype turned up a few times. The J gene is TRBJ2-7, the V gene TRBV28; the D call may be TRBD1 or TRBD2 (5 bases each). V shed 0 bases and J shed 4 bases, with 10 bases lying between them. This CDR3 is built from 14 residues. Germline-derived CDR1 and CDR2 are MDHEN and SYDVKM. The CDR3 is CASSLWAGAYEQYF. The CDR3 DNA reads as TGTGCCAGCAGTTTATGGGCCGGGGCTTACGAGCAGTACTTC.

The rearrangement uses TRBV20-1 and TRBJ1-5; tentatively, D is TRBD1 (5 bases). CDR1 and CDR2 from the germline V gene are DFQATT and SNEGSKA (reference sequence). There are 15 residues in the CDR3. V lost 1 base and J lost 3, with 13 bases in between. CDR3 in DNA: TGCAGTGCTAGAGTTAGCAGGGTAATCAATCAGCCCCAGCATTTT. Translation: CSARVSRVINQPQHF.

The table lists this clonotype with many counts. This chain connects TRBV18 to TRBJ2-1; D remains ambiguous. Germline V gives CDR1 KGHSH, CDR2 LQKENI. V was cut by 3 bases and J by 7 bases, with 10 bases left in between. This CDR3 comprises 13 residues. CDR3 coding DNA: TGTGCCAGCTCACCCGGACCTTGGAATGAGCAGTTCTTC. Translating it yields CASSPGPWNEQFF. Complete variable domain (other parts from reference TRBV18 and TRBJ2-1): NAGVMQNPRHLVRRRGQEARLRCSPMKGHSHVYWYRQLPEEGLKFMVYLQKENIIDESGMPKERFSAEFPKEGPSILRIQQVVRGDSAAYFCASSPGPWNEQFFGPGTRLTVL.

This clonotype was detected many times. V is TRBV7-3 and J is TRBJ2-2; 8 nucleotides match TRBD2. Germline lookup yields CDR1 SGHTA and CDR2 FQGTGA. CDR3 length: 15 residues. The V and J ends lost 5 bases and 7 bases, in that order; junction bases with no gene match: 9. CDR3 region: CASSPRGGRFGELFF. For the CDR3, the DNA is TGTGCCAGCAGCCCCCGGGGGGGGCGCTTCGGGGAGCTGTTTTTT.

The table lists this clonotype with a few counts. The chain recombines TRBV10-3 with TRBJ2-2; D gene ambiguous. V gave up 2 bases and J gave up 0 bases, with 4 bases separating them. The CDR3 is 14 residues long. From germline, CDR1 is ENHRY and CDR2 SYGVKD. CDR3 bases: TGTGCCATCAGTGAGGCGGCGAACACCGGGGAGCTGTTTTTT. It translates to CAISEAANTGELFF.

This clonotype was seen at least ten times. The chain has TRBV30 and TRBJ2-1; D gene unclear. The CDR3 is made up of 12 amino acids. V was shortened by 5 bases and J by 2 bases, with 7 bases between the two germline ends. CDR1 is GTSNPN and CDR2 is SVGIG in the germline V gene (reference sequence). The CDR3 sequence is CAWGPPYNEQFF. In DNA form, the CDR3 reads TGTGCCTGGGGACCTCCCTACAATGAGCAGTTCTTC.

This clonotype has more than one count but fewer than ten. The gene calls are TRBV6-5 and TRBJ1-5; 7 bases align to TRBD1. V lost 2 bases, J lost 7 bases, and 8 bases stayed unmatched. Germline CDR1 and CDR2: MNHEY and SVGAGI. The CDR3 loop spans 15 amino acids. The CDR3 nucleotides read TGTGCCAGCAGTTACGGAACAGGGGCAGGGCAGCCCCAGCATTTT. Translated, it gives CASSYGTGAGQPQHF.

This clonotype appeared many times. The gene calls are TRBV6-2 or TRBV6-3 and TRBJ2-7, with 10 bases identical to TRBD1. The CDR3 length is 15 residues. CDR1 MNHEY and CDR2 SVGEGT come from the germline V gene. V was clipped by 6 bases and J by 6 bases; unmatched bases: 11. CDR3 nucleotides: TGTGCCAGCAGCACCCCGGACAGGGGGAAGTTCGAGCAGTACTTC. Translation gives CASSTPDRGKFEQYF.

This clonotype occurred many times. V gene TRBV20-1 combines with J gene TRBJ2-5; no reliable D call. Germline V gene sequence: CDR1 DFQATT, CDR2 SNEGSKA (reference sequence). This CDR3 is 13 amino acids long. V lost 5 bases and J 3 bases, leaving 13 bases between the germline ends. Here the CDR3 DNA reads TGCAGTGCTCTAGACTCCTCCAAAGAGACCCAGTACTTC. This encodes CSALDSSKETQYF.

In the case of this clonotype: It may be a read error: a sequence one base away is much more abundant. The chain joins TRBV20-1 to TRBJ2-3; 9 bases fit TRBD2. The CDR3 contains 15 residues. Germline lookup yields CDR1 DFQATT and CDR2 SNEGSKA (reference sequence). This chain's CDR3 is CIAIVLLAGVGTQYF. CDR3 in DNA: TGCATTGCTATTGTATTGTTAGCGGGAGTGGGGACGCAGTATTTT.

Many counts were recorded for this clonotype. The chain carries TRBV3-1 and TRBJ2-1; D possibly corresponds to TRBD2 (5 bases). CDR1 and CDR2 (germline): LGHDT, YNNKEL (reference sequence). This CDR3 region has 17 residues. V was pared by 4 bases and J by 0 bases, with 16 bases between. This CDR3 reads CASSLRLRGVSYNEQFF. CDR3 in DNA: TGTGCCAGCAGCCTTCGTCTTCGGGGAGTCTCCTACAATGAGCAGTTCTTC.

This clonotype was seen repeatedly, ten times or more. The chain recombines TRBV28 with TRBJ2-5, with 12 bases that match TRBD2. Germline CDR1 is MDHEN and CDR2 is SYDVKM. V shed 6 bases, J shed 7 bases, and the junction held 18 bases outside the gene matches. The CDR3 has 18 residues. As DNA, the CDR3 is TGTGCCAGCAGCAGCCCTAGCGGGAGGGCCGCGATGATGGGGACCCAGTACTTC. This translates into CASSSPSGRAAMMGTQYF.

This clonotype was seen many times. V gene TRBV20-1 combines with J gene TRBJ2-7; D perhaps matches TRBD1 (6 bases). Germline V CDR1 and CDR2: DFQATT, SNEGSKA (reference sequence). The CDR3 has 14 amino acids. V lost 6 bases, J lost 3 bases, and 18 bases lay in between. This chain's CDR3 is CSARTGTLSYEQYF. The DNA of the CDR3 is TGCAGTGCGAGAACCGGGACACTAAGCTACGAGCAGTACTTC.

This clonotype was seen a handful of times. A read error may be the cause here, since a much bigger clone is one base away. The V call is TRBV11-2, the J call TRBJ2-5; TRBD2 agrees at 10 bases. Germline V lookup: CDR1 SGHAT, CDR2 FQNNGV. This CDR3 region has 16 residues. CDR3 loop: CASSRGLAELQGTQYF. The CDR3 DNA reads as TGTGCCAGCAGCCGAGGACTAGCGGAATTACAAGGGACCCAGTACTTC.

The sample holds many counts of this clonotype. The chain is built from TRBV5-1 and TRBJ2-3; possibly TRBD2 for D (5 bases). The V end was cut by 4 bases, the J end by 0 bases, with 9 bases between. Looked up from germline, CDR1 is SGHRS and CDR2 is YFSETQ. The CDR3 is 14 amino acids. For the CDR3, the DNA is TGCGCCAGCAGCCCCGGAGGTAGCACAGATACGCAGTATTTT. As protein: CASSPGGSTDTQYF.

This clonotype showed up just a few times. The chain recombines TRBV28 with TRBJ1-4; 9 bases fit TRBD1. The CDR3 is 14 amino acids. Germline trimming cut 7 bases from V and 8 bases from J; bases unmatched to any gene: 8. CDR1 is MDHEN, CDR2 SYDVKM, per germline. The CDR3 spells CASTAPGTGEKLFF. The CDR3 region has the DNA TGTGCCAGCACCGCGCCAGGGACAGGGGAAAAACTGTTTTTT.

The chain is built from TRBV20-1 and TRBJ2-5; 11 bases fit TRBD1. J was trimmed by 5 bases and V by 2 bases; bases with no gene match: 10. Germline CDR1 DFQATT, CDR2 SNEGSKA (reference sequence). This CDR3 spans 16 amino acids. The CDR3 protein is CSARPWDRGNAETQYF. The CDR3 coding sequence is TGCAGTGCTAGACCATGGGACAGGGGGAATGCTGAGACCCAGTACTTC.

The table lists this clonotype with a few counts. The CDR3 sequence: CASSELGELFF. Written as DNA, the CDR3 is TGTGCCAGCAGTGAATTGGGGGAGCTGTTTTTT. The chain carries TRBV25-1 and TRBJ2-2; D ambiguous. Germline V gives CDR1 MGHDK, CDR2 SYGVNS. The ends were cut back, 1 base at V and 8 bases at J, with 2 bases in the middle. The CDR3 length is 11 residues. Filled out from reference TRBV25-1 and TRBJ2-2, the complete variable domain reads EADIYQTPRYLVIGTGKKITLECSQTMGHDKMYWYQQDPGMELHLIHYSYGVNSTEKGDLSSESTVSRIRTEHFPLTLESARPSHTSQYLCASSELGELFFGEGSRLTVL.

In this sample, this clonotype turned up many times. This rearrangement joins TRBV20-1 to TRBJ1-1; TRBD1 might be the D (6 bases). The V gene lost 3 bases and the J gene lost 7 bases, with 18 bases spanning the gap. The CDR3 sequence is 14 residues long. CDR1 and CDR2 (germline): DFQATT, SNEGSKA (reference sequence). This CDR3 reads CSASSGADAIEAFF. In DNA, the CDR3 is TGCAGTGCTAGTTCAGGGGCGGATGCAATTGAAGCTTTCTTT.

This chain links TRBV10-3 with TRBJ2-3; 8 bases map to TRBD2. Germline CDR1 is ENHRY and CDR2 is SYGVKD. The junction had 9 bases not matched to a gene; V was cut back by 11 bases and J by 2 bases. There are 14 residues in the CDR3. The CDR3 sequence: CAAGTGGTTDTQYF. DNA for the CDR3: TGTGCCGCCGGGACGGGAGGGACCACAGATACGCAGTATTTT.

The chain combines TRBV5-1 with TRBJ2-7, with TRBD2 matching 9 bases. Trimming cost V 4 bases and J 5 bases; bases outside gene matches: 10. Germline loops: CDR1 SGHRS, CDR2 YFSETQ. The CDR3 consists of 15 residues. The CDR3 sequence is CASSGTSGRQDEQYF. CDR3 coding DNA: TGCGCCAGCAGCGGCACAAGCGGGAGGCAGGACGAGCAGTACTTC.